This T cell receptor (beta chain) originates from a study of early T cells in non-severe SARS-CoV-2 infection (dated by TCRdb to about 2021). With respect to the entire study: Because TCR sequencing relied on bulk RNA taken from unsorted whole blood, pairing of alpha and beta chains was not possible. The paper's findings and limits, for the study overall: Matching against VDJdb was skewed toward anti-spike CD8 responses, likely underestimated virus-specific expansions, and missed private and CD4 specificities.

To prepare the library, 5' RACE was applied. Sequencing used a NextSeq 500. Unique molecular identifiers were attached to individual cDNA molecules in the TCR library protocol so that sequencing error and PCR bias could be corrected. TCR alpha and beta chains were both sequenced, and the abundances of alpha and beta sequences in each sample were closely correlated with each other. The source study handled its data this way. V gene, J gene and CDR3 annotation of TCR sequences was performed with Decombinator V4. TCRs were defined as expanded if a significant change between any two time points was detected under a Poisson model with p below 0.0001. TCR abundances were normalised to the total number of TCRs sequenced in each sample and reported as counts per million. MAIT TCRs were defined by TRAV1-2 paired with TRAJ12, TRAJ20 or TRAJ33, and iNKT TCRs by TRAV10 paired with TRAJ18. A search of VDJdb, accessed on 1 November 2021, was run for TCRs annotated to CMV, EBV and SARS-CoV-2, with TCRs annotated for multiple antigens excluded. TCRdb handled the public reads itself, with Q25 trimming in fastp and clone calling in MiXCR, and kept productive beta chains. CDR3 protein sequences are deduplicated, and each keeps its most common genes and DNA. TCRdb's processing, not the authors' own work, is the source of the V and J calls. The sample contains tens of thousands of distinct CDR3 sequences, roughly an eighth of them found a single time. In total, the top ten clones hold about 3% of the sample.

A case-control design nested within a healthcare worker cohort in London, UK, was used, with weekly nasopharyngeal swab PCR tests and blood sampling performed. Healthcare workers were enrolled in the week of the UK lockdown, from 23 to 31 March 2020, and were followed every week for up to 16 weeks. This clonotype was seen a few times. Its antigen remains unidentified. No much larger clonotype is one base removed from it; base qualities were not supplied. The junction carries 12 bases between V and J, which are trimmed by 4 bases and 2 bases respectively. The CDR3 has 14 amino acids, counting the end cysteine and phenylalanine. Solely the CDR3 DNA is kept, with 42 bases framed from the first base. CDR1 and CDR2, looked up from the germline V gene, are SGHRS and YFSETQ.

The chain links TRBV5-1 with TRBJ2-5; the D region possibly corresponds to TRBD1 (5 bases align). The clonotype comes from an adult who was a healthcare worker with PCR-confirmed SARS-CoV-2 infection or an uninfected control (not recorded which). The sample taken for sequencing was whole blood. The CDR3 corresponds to CASSVDRVQETQYF. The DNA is TGCGCCAGCAGCGTAGACAGAGTACAAGAGACCCAGTACTTC. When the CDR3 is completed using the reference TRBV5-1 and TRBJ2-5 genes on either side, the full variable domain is KAGVTQTPRYLIKTRGQQVTLSCSPISGHRSVSWYQQTPGQGLQFLFEYFSETQRNKGNFPGRFSGRQFSNSRSEMNVSTLELGDSALYLCASSVDRVQETQYFGPGTRLLVL.